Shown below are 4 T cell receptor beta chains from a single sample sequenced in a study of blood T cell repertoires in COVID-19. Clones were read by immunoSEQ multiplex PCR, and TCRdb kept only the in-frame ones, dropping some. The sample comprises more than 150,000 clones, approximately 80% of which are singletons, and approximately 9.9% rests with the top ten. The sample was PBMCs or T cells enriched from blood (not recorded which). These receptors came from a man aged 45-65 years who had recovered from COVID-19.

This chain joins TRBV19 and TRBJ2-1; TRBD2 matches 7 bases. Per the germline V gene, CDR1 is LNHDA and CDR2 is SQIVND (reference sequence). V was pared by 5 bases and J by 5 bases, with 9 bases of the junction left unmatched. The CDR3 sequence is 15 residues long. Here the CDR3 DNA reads TGTGCCAGTAGTCAGAAGAGGACTAGACACAATGAGCAGTTCTTC. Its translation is CASSQKRTRHNEQFF.

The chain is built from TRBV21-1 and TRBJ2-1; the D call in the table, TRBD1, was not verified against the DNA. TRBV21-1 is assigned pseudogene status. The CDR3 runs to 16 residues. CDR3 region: CASSNTGGVEKNEQFF. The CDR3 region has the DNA TGTGCCAGCAGCAATACAGGGGGCGTTGAGAAAAATGAGCAGTTCTTC.

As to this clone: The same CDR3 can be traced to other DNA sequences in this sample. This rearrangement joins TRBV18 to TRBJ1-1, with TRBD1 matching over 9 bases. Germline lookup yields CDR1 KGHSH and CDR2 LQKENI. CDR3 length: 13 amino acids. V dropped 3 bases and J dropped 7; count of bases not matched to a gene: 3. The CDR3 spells CASSPGQGREAFF. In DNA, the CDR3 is TGTGCCAGCTCACCCGGACAGGGGCGTGAAGCTTTCTTT.

The CDR3 is CASSIPRGNMNTEAFF. Here the CDR3 DNA reads TGTGCCAGTAGTATACCCAGGGGGAACATGAACACTGAAGCTTTCTTT. The chain is built from TRBV19 and TRBJ1-1; the match to TRBD1 covers 7 bases. The J segment lost 0 bases and the V segment lost 2 bases, leaving 6 bases of the junction unmatched. Germline lookup yields CDR1 LNHDA and CDR2 SQIVND (reference sequence). The CDR3 is 16 residues long.